The 24 T cell receptor beta chains below all came from one sample that was sequenced in a study of blood T cell repertoires in COVID-19. TCRdb's copy holds only in-frame clones and misses some; the assay was immunoSEQ multiplex PCR. The sample consists of approximately 350,000 clones, roughly 87% of them appearing once. Sequencing was performed on PBMCs or T cells enriched from blood (not recorded which). The receptors derive from a woman aged 30 to 39 who had recovered from COVID-19.

This sequence joins TRBV11-2 and TRBJ2-7; tentative D call: TRBD1 (5 bases). Trimming stripped 0 bases from V and 2 bases from J, with 17 bases between. Looked up from germline, CDR1 is SGHAT and CDR2 is FQNNGV. This CDR3 contains 17 residues. The CDR3 DNA follows: TGTGCCAGCAGCTTAGATCTCCCTCAGGGTACAGCCTACGAGCAGTACTTC. Translating gives CASSLDLPQGTAYEQYF.

The chain is built from TRBV27 and TRBJ2-5, with 9 positions matching TRBD2. The CDR3 totals 15 residues. The germline CDR1 and CDR2 sequences are MNHEY and SMNVEV (reference sequence). The J segment lost 5 bases and the V segment lost 3 bases, leaving 7 bases of the junction unmatched. CDR3 in amino acids: CASSLGGRARETQYF. The DNA of the CDR3 is TGTGCCAGCAGTTTGGGCGGGAGGGCCCGCGAGACCCAGTACTTC.

V is TRBV7-2 and J is TRBJ2-2; tentative D call: TRBD2 (5 bases). V lost 5 bases and J lost 1, with 14 bases in between. The CDR3 is 16 amino acids. CDR1 SGHTA and CDR2 FQGNSA come from the germline V gene. The CDR3 bases are TGTGCCAGCAGCCCCACCCCAGCGGAGAACACCGGGGAGCTGTTTTTT. As protein: CASSPTPAENTGELFF.

This rearrangement joins TRBV21-1 to TRBJ2-2; the D segment call TRBD2 is taken from the table without a DNA check. TRBV21-1 is labeled a pseudogene. This CDR3 is 16 amino acids long. CDR3 DNA: TGTGCCAGCAGCACCAGGACGGGAAAGAACACCGGGGAGCTGTTTTTT. Translating it yields CASSTRTGKNTGELFF.

V is TRBV5-1 and J is TRBJ1-3; tentatively, D is TRBD1 (5 bases). Trimming took off 3 bases at V and 8 bases at J, with 12 bases between the two ends. Germline CDR1 SGHRS, CDR2 YFSETQ. The CDR3 runs 13 residues. DNA for the CDR3: TGCGCCAGCAGCTCTGACTCGGGGGACACCATATATTTT. Translation: CASSSDSGDTIYF.

The genes are TRBV29-1 and TRBJ2-1; unclear D gene. The CDR3 has 13 amino acids. The germline V and J ends were trimmed by 0 bases and 4 bases, with 7 bases remaining between them. Germline CDR1 is SQVTM and CDR2 is ANQGSEA. For the CDR3, the DNA is TGCAGCGTTGAAGATCTGAGATACAATGAGCAGTTCTTC. It codes for CSVEDLRYNEQFF.

This chain's CDR3 is CASSTQGTDTIYF. CDR3 nucleotides: TGTGCCAGCAGCACCCAGGGTACGGACACCATATATTTT. This chain links TRBV9 with TRBJ1-3, with D tentatively TRBD1 (5 bases). The germline V and J ends were trimmed by 4 bases and 8 bases, with 13 bases remaining between them. CDR3 length equals 13 residues. The germline V gene encodes CDR1 SGDLS and CDR2 YYNGEE. Using reference TRBV9 and TRBJ1-3 for the parts outside the CDR3, the full variable domain is DSGVTQTPKHLITATGQRVTLRCSPRSGDLSVYWYQQSLDQGLQFLIQYYNGEERAKGNILERFSAQQFPDLHSELNLSSLELGDSALYFCASSTQGTDTIYFGEGSWLTVV.

A remark on this clone: One end of the junction fails to match germline, which may point to a read error. J is TRBJ1-2 and V is TRBV3-1 (or the pseudogene TRBV3-2); D perhaps matches TRBD1 (6 bases). The CDR3 has 13 amino acids. Germline values: CDR1 LGHDT, CDR2 YNNKEL (reference sequence). CDR3 in DNA: TGTGCCAGCAGCCAAGATACCCAGGGGCTTCTGCTCTTC. Translated, it gives CASSQDTQGLLLF.

This clone has only a few counts. CDR3 coding DNA: TGTGCCAGTAGTCCCCTTCTGGCCTACGGGACAGGGAATGTCAATGAGCAGTTCTTC. Its protein product is CASSPLLAYGTGNVNEQFF. The chain recombines TRBV19 with TRBJ2-1, with 9 bases fitting TRBD1. CDR3 length equals 19 residues. The V and J ends lost 5 bases and 6 bases, in that order; junction bases with no gene match: 20. Germline V gives CDR1 LNHDA, CDR2 SQIVND (reference sequence).

Comment on this clone: Other DNA sequences from this sample encode an identical CDR3 as well. The chain uses TRBV15 and TRBJ2-5, with D perhaps TRBD1 (6 bases). The CDR3 loop spans 14 amino acids. Trimming took 0 bases from V and 2 from J, leaving 7 bases between them. Germline CDR1 is LNHNV and CDR2 is YYDKDF (reference sequence). CDR3 protein: CATSRDRGQETQYF. In nucleotides, the CDR3 is TGTGCCACCAGCAGAGATAGGGGGCAAGAGACCCAGTACTTC.

The chain has TRBV19 and TRBJ1-4, with D perhaps matching TRBD1 (5 bases). Germline CDR1 reads LNHDA; CDR2 reads SQIVND (reference sequence). The CDR3 has 15 residues. V was pared by 3 bases and J by 0 bases, with 8 bases between. CDR3 sequence reads: CASSITGATNEKLFF. The CDR3 DNA sequence: TGTGCCAGTAGTATCACGGGGGCAACTAATGAAAAACTGTTTTTT.

This chain connects TRBV13 to TRBJ1-2, with D possibly matching TRBD1 (5 bases). From germline, CDR1 is PRHDT and CDR2 FYEKMQ (reference sequence). Trimming pared 5 bases from V and 6 bases from J, leaving 25 bases between. The CDR3 covers 17 residues. DNA for the CDR3: TGTGCCAGCAGCGTAGACATCAAAGGGGCCATTTCTAATGGCTACACCTTC. Translated, it gives CASSVDIKGAISNGYTF.

This clone has just one count. The rearrangement joins TRBV27 to TRBJ2-2, with 12 positions matching TRBD1. The CDR3 is 15 residues long. Germline V gives CDR1 MNHEY, CDR2 SMNVEV (reference sequence). The ends lost 10 bases at V and 7 bases at J; junction bases unmatched: 10. CDR3 sequence reads: CATLPGTGGVGELFF. The CDR3 nucleotides read TGTGCCACCCTCCCCGGGACAGGGGGCGTCGGGGAGCTGTTTTTT.

This chain links TRBV4-2 with TRBJ2-3; no definite D call. V dropped 1 base and J dropped 0 bases, with 5 bases sitting between them. The CDR3 has 14 residues. Germline V gene lookup returns CDR1 LGHNA and CDR2 YNFKEQ. The DNA for the CDR3 is TGTGCCAGCAGCCAAGTACAGAGCACAGATACGCAGTATTTT. It encodes CASSQVQSTDTQYF.

The genes are TRBV30 and TRBJ1-1; D unclear. The germline V and J ends were trimmed by 8 bases and 1 base, with 17 bases remaining between them. CDR3 size: 14 residues. Germline-derived CDR1 and CDR2 are GTSNPN and SVGIG (reference sequence). In DNA, the CDR3 is TGTGCCCTTGAGGAACGAATGGGGAACACTGAAGCTTTCTTT. Its protein product is CALEERMGNTEAFF.

This chain joins TRBV6-5 and TRBJ1-5; 8 nucleotides align to TRBD1. The trim removed 10 bases at V and 2 bases at J, leaving 7 bases unmatched. Germline V lookup: CDR1 MNHEY, CDR2 SVGAGI. This CDR3 is 14 amino acids long. The CDR3 DNA reads as TGTGCCATCCTAGGACAGGGTGGCAATCAGCCCCAGCATTTT. This encodes CAILGQGGNQPQHF.

The V and J genes are TRBV19 and TRBJ2-3, with 9 bases fitting TRBD2. Per the germline V gene, CDR1 is LNHDA and CDR2 is SQIVND (reference sequence). The CDR3 runs 15 residues. The ends lost 4 bases at V and 2 bases at J; junction bases unmatched: 4. CDR3: CASSTQGLATDTQYF. The CDR3 DNA is TGTGCCAGTAGTACACAGGGACTAGCCACAGATACGCAGTATTTT.

The rearrangement joins TRBV29-1 to TRBJ2-3; 12 nucleotides agree with TRBD2. This CDR3 contains 15 residues. The V segment lost 2 bases and the J segment 2 bases; nucleotides outside the gene matches: 2. Germline CDR1 reads SQVTM; CDR2 reads ANQGSEA. CDR3 sequence (DNA): TGCAGCGTTGAAAGGACTAGCGGGGCCACAGATACGCAGTATTTT. Its translation is CSVERTSGATDTQYF.

The chain couples TRBV6-5 to TRBJ2-2; TRBD1 might be the D (6 bases). The CDR3 has 13 residues. Germline loops: CDR1 MNHEY, CDR2 SVGAGI. V gave up 6 bases and J gave up 4 bases, with 9 bases separating them. The CDR3 is CASRLQGTGELFF. As DNA, the CDR3 is TGTGCCAGCAGGTTACAGGGCACCGGGGAGCTGTTTTTT.

J is TRBJ1-2 and V is TRBV10-2, with a weak D call TRBD1 (5 bases). Germline values: CDR1 WSHSY, CDR2 SAAADI. Trimming took off 3 bases at V and 5 bases at J, with 22 bases between the two ends. The CDR3 covers 17 residues. The CDR3 reads CASSERGGGQEIYGYTF. DNA for the CDR3: TGCGCCAGCAGTGAAAGGGGTGGAGGGCAGGAGATTTATGGCTACACCTTC.

J is TRBJ2-2 and V is TRBV7-2; D not resolved. Germline CDR1 and CDR2: SGHTA and FQGNSA. V lost 5 bases and J 4 bases, leaving 11 bases between the germline ends. The CDR3 length is 14 residues. CDR3 coding DNA: TGTGCCAGCAGCCCCCAACAGACCACCGGGGAGCTGTTTTTT. This encodes CASSPQQTTGELFF.

V is TRBV4-1 and J is TRBJ2-1; D not resolved. Trimming shortened V by 2 bases and J by 8 bases, and 7 bases separated the two germline ends. Germline V gives CDR1 MGHRA, CDR2 YSYEKL. CDR3 length: 12 amino acids. CDR3 sequence: CASSQPGYEQFF. In DNA, the CDR3 is TGCGCCAGCAGCCAACCCGGGTATGAGCAGTTCTTC.

The chain employs TRBV7-9 and TRBJ1-5; D perhaps matches TRBD1 (5 bases). Trimming removed 5 bases from V and 2 bases from J, with 7 bases in between. Per germline, CDR1 SEHNR and CDR2 FQNEAQ (reference sequence). The CDR3 has 13 residues. CDR3 DNA sequence: TGTGCCAGCAGCGTGACAGGCAATCAGCCCCAGCATTTT. Translated, it gives CASSVTGNQPQHF.

The CDR3 bases are TGTGCCAGCAGCTTTTCTACAGATACGCAGTATTTT. Protein sequence: CASSFSTDTQYF. The chain recombines TRBV7-2 with TRBJ2-3; D is unresolved. The germline V gene has CDR1 SGHTA and CDR2 FQGNSA. Deletions cut 3 bases from V and 3 bases from J, with 4 bases between. The CDR3 has 12 amino acids.